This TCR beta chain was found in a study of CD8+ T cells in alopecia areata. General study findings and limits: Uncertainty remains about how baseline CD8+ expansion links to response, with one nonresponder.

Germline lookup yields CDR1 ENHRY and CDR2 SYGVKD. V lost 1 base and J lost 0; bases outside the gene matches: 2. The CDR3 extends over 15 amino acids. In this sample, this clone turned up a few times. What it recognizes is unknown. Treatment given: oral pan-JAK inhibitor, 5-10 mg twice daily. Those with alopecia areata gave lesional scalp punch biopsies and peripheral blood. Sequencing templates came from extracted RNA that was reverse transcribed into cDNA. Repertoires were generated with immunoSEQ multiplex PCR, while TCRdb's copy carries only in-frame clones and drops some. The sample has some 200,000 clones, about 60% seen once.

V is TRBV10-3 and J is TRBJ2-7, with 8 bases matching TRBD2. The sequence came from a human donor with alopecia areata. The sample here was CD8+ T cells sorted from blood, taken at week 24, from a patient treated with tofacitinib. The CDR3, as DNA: TGTGCCATCAGTGAGTGGAGCGGGGGCTCCTACGAGCAGTACTTC. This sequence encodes CAISEWSGGSYEQYF.